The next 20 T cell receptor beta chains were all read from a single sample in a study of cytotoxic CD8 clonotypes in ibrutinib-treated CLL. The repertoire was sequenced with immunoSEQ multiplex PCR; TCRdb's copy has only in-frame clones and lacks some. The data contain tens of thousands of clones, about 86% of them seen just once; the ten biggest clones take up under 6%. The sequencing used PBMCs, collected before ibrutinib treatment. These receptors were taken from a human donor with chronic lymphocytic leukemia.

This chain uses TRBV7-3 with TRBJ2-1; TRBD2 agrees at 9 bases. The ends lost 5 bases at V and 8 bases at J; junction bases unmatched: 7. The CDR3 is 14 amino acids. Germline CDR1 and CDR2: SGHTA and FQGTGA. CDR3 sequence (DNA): TGTGCCAGCAGCCCAAAAGTAGCGGGAGATGAGCAGTTCTTC. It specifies CASSPKVAGDEQFF.

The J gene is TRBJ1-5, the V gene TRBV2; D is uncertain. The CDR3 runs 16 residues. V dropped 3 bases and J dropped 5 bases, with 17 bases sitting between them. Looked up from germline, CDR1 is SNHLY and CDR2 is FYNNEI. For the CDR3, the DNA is TGTGCCAGCAGTGAGGCTGGCAGGACCTTCCATCAGCCCCAGCATTTT. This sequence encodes CASSEAGRTFHQPQHF.

The CDR3 DNA reads as TGCGCCAGCAGCGCAGCGTCAGGTAGTGGCTATGGCTACACCTTC. Protein product: CASSAASGSGYGYTF. The chain carries TRBV5-1 and TRBJ1-2; D gene unclear. Germline CDR1 is SGHRS and CDR2 is YFSETQ. V was shortened by 4 bases and J by 4 bases, with 17 bases between the two germline ends. This CDR3 comprises 15 residues.

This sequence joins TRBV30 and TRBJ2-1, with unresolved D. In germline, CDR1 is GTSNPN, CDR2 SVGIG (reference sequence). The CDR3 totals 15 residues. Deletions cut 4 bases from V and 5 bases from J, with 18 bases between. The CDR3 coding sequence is TGTGCCTGGACCTCCCGCGGTGGGTTCAACAATGAGCAGTTCTTC. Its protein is CAWTSRGGFNNEQFF.

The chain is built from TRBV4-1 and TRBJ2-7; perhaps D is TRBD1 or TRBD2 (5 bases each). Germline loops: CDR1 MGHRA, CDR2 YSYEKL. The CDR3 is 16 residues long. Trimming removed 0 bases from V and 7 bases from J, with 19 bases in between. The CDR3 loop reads CASSQDRGRGVGEQYF. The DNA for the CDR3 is TGCGCCAGCAGCCAAGATAGAGGCCGAGGGGTGGGAGAGCAGTACTTC.

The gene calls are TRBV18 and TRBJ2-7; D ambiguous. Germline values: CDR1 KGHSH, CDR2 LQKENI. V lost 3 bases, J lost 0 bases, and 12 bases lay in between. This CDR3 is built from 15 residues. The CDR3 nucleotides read TGTGCCAGCTCACCGCGGCAGGTGAGCTCCTACGAGCAGTACTTC. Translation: CASSPRQVSSYEQYF.

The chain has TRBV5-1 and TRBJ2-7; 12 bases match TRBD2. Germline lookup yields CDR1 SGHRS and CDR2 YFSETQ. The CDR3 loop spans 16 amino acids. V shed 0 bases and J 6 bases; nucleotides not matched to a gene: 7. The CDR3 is CASSLGFGLAGFEQYF. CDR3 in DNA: TGCGCCAGCAGCTTGGGGTTTGGACTAGCGGGGTTCGAGCAGTACTTC.

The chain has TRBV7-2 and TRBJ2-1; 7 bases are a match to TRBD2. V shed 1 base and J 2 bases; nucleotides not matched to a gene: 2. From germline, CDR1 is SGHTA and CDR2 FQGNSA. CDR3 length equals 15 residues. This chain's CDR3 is CASSLVAGTYNEQFF. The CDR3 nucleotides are TGTGCCAGCAGCTTAGTAGCGGGTACCTACAATGAGCAGTTCTTC.

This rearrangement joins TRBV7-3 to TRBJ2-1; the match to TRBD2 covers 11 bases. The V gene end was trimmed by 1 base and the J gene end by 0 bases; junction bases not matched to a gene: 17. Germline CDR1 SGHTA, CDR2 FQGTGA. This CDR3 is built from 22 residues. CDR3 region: CASSLKSSSPTSGATSYNEQFF. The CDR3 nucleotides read TGTGCCAGCAGCTTAAAATCTTCCTCCCCGACTAGCGGGGCAACCTCCTACAATGAGCAGTTCTTC.

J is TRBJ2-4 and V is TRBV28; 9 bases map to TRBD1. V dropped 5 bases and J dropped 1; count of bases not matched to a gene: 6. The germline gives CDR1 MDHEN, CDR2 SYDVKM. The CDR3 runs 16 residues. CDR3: CASSPGQGTAKNIQYF. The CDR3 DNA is TGTGCCAGCAGTCCCGGACAGGGGACGGCCAAAAACATTCAGTACTTC.

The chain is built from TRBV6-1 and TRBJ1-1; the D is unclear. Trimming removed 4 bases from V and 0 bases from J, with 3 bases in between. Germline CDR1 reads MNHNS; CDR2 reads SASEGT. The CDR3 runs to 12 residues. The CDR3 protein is CASSALNTEAFF. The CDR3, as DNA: TGTGCCAGCAGTGCTCTGAACACTGAAGCTTTCTTT.

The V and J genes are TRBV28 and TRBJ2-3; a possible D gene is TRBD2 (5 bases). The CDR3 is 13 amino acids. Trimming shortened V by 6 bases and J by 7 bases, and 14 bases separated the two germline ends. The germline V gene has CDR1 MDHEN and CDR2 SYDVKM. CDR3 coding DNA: TGTGCCAGCAGCTCTAGAAACGGGAATACGCAGTATTTT. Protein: CASSSRNGNTQYF.

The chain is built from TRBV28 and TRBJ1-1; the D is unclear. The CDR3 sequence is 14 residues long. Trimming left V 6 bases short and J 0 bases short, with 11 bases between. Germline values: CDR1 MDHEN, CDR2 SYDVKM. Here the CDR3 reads CASRGLGMNTEAFF. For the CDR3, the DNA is TGTGCCAGCAGGGGTCTCGGGATGAACACTGAAGCTTTCTTT.

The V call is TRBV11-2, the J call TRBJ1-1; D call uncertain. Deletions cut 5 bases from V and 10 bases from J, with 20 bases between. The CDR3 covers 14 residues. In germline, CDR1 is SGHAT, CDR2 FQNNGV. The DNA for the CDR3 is TGTGCCAGCAGCGACATCCTGGCGTTTGATTTAGCTTTCTTT. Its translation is CASSDILAFDLAFF.

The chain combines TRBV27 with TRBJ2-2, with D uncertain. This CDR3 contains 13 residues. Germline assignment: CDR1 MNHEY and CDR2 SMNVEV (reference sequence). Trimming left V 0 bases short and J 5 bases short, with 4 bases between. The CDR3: CASSLSGTGELFF. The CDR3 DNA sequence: TGTGCCAGCAGTTTATCGGGGACCGGGGAGCTGTTTTTT.

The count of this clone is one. The CDR3 loop reads CASSFREVPYNEQFF. For the CDR3, the DNA is TGCGCCAGCAGCTTCCGGGAGGTTCCGTACAATGAGCAGTTCTTC. V and J are TRBV5-1 and TRBJ2-1; TRBD2 matches 7 bases. The CDR3 spans 15 residues. V gave up 2 bases and J gave up 4 bases; unmatched junction bases: 6. Germline V gene lookup returns CDR1 SGHRS and CDR2 YFSETQ. Supplemented by reference TRBV5-1 and TRBJ2-1, the full variable domain reads KAGVTQTPRYLIKTRGQQVTLSCSPISGHRSVSWYQQTPGQGLQFLFEYFSETQRNKGNFPGRFSGRQFSNSRSEMNVSTLELGDSALYLCASSFREVPYNEQFFGPGTRLTVL.

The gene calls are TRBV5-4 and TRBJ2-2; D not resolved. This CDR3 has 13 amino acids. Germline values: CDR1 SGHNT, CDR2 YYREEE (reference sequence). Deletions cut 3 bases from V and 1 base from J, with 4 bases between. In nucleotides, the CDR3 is TGTGCCAGCAGCTCACAGAACACCGGGGAGCTGTTTTTT. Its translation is CASSSQNTGELFF.

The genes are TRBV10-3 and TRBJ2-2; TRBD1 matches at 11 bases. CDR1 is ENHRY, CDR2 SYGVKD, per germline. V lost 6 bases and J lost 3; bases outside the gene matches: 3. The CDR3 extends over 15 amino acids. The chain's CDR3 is CAISRGQGDTGELFF. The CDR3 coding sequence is TGTGCCATCAGCCGGGGACAGGGGGACACCGGGGAGCTGTTTTTT.

The CDR3 spells CASSPDLAGEFNEQFF. Here the CDR3 DNA reads TGTGCCAGCAGCCCAGATCTAGCGGGAGAGTTCAATGAGCAGTTCTTC. The chain has TRBV5-6 and TRBJ2-1; 10 bases map to TRBD2. V shed 4 bases and J 6 bases; nucleotides not matched to a gene: 10. This CDR3 is 16 amino acids long. CDR1 is SGHDT and CDR2 is YYEEEE in the germline V gene.

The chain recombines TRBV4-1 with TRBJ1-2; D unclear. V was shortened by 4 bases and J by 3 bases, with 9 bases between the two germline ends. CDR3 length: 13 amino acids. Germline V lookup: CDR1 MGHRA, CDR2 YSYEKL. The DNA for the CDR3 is TGCGCCAGCAGCCCCGAAACGGACTATGGCTACACCTTC. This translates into CASSPETDYGYTF.